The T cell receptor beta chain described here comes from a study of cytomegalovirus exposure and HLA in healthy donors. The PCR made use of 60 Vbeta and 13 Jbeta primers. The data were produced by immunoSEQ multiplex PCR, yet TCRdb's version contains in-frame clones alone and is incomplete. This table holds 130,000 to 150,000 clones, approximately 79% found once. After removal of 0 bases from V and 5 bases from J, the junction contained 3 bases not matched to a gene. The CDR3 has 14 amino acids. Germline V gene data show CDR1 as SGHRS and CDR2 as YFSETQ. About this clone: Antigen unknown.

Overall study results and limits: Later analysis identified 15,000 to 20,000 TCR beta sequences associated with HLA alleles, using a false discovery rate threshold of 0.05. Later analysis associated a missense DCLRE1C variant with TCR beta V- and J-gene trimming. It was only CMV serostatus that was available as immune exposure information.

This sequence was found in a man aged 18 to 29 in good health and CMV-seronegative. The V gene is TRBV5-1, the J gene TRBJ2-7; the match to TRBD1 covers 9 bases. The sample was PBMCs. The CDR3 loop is CASSLVGTGNEQYF. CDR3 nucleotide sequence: TGCGCCAGCAGCTTGGTAGGGACAGGGAACGAGCAGTACTTC.